The clone carrying this T cell receptor beta chain was seen ten or more times. Its antigen is as yet unknown. This sample is drawn from a study of CD8 T cells in ankylosing spondylitis. Study-wide findings and caveats: Peripheral blood samples showed relatively rare disease-linked clones, and these clones were CD8+.

For TCR beta, libraries came from quantitative 5'-RACE with molecular barcodes. In TCRdb, the 5' RACE reads were re-called with MiXCR into one record per CDR3 protein. The sample lists roughly 230,000 distinct CDR3 sequences, 15% to 20% occurring once. Per the germline V gene, CDR1 is SGHAT and CDR2 is FQDESV (reference sequence). Deletions cut 4 bases from V and 0 bases from J, with 8 bases between. The CDR3 totals 14 residues. The receptor's source is a male donor with ankylosing spondylitis or in good health (not recorded which). Material: blood, either unsorted or a sorted T cell fraction (not recorded which). The chain recombines TRBV11-1 with TRBJ2-3; no definite D call. DNA for the CDR3: TGTGCCAGCAGCTCCCCTTCTAGCACAGATACGCAGTATTTT. Amino acid sequence: CASSSPSSTDTQYF.